The 4 T cell receptor beta chains below all came from one sample that was sequenced in a study of blood T cell repertoires in COVID-19. Sequencing was performed with immunoSEQ multiplex PCR; in TCRdb, only in-frame clones are kept and a portion is missing. The sample lists tens of thousands of clones, 84% seen once, with about 12% in the top ten. Sequencing was done on a sample of peripheral blood. These receptors were collected from a human donor in a cohort sampled during active COVID-19.

The rearrangement uses TRBV6-5 and TRBJ1-6; D gene unclear. Trimming stripped 4 bases from V and 10 bases from J, with 11 bases between. CDR3 length: 13 amino acids. Germline V lookup: CDR1 MNHEY, CDR2 SVGAGI. CDR3 region: CASSSVVNSPLHF. As DNA, the CDR3 is TGTGCCAGCAGTTCAGTTGTGAACTCACCCCTCCACTTT.

This clone was detected many times. This rearrangement joins TRBV27 to TRBJ1-5; TRBD1 matches 7 bases. The CDR3 spans 15 residues. V gave up 6 bases and J gave up 3 bases; unmatched junction bases: 8. Germline V gene lookup returns CDR1 MNHEY and CDR2 SMNVEV (reference sequence). The CDR3 bases are TGTGCCAGCAGATTTACAGGGGCGAACAATCAGCCCCAGCATTTT. This gives the protein CASRFTGANNQPQHF.

The V call is TRBV10-2, the J call TRBJ1-6, with 8 bases lining up with TRBD1. The germline CDR1 and CDR2 sequences are WSHSY and SAAADI. Trimming removed 10 bases from V and 10 bases from J; junction bases left unmatched: 9. The CDR3 runs to 13 residues. CDR3: CAMTDRVSSPLHF. CDR3 coding DNA: TGCGCCATGACGGACAGGGTGTCATCACCCCTCCACTTT.

The V and J genes are TRBV30 and TRBJ2-5; 11 bases fit TRBD1. Germline values: CDR1 GTSNPN, CDR2 SVGIG (reference sequence). The V and J ends lost 1 base and 5 bases, in that order; junction bases with no gene match: 12. The CDR3 loop spans 17 amino acids. Written as DNA, the CDR3 is TGTGCCTGGAGTGGGACCGGGACAGGGGGTTTGGGGGAGACCCAGTACTTC. Its translation: CAWSGTGTGGLGETQYF.